The 8 T cell receptor beta chains listed next were all sequenced from one sample in a study of patients and donors after allogeneic stem cell transplantation. From the RT-PCR reads, TCRdb called clonotypes with MiXCR, one entry per CDR3 protein. Among 400,000 to 500,000 distinct CDR3 sequences listed, 16% were seen once. Input material: blood, either unsorted or a sorted T cell fraction (not recorded which). The receptors originated from a human donor who was either an allogeneic HSCT recipient or a stem cell or donor lymphocyte infusion donor (not recorded which). It is not recorded whose cells these are; they may come from a transplant donor.

The chain joins TRBV12-3 or TRBV12-4 to TRBJ2-1; D remains ambiguous. Trimming took off 2 bases at V and 2 bases at J, with 19 bases between the two ends. The CDR3 is made up of 18 amino acids. CDR3 in amino acids: CASSLSARWLFPYNEQFF. The CDR3 DNA is TGTGCCAGCAGTTTAAGTGCTCGGTGGCTGTTTCCCTACAATGAGCAGTTCTTC.

This clonotype appeared a few times. The chain couples TRBV2 to TRBJ2-2; the D is unclear. This CDR3 comprises 13 residues. Germline V gene sequence: CDR1 SNHLY, CDR2 FYNNEI. Trimming stripped 6 bases from V and 2 bases from J, with 7 bases between. The CDR3, as DNA: TGTGCCAGCAGGGCCTTTAACACCGGGGAGCTGTTTTTT. Amino acids: CASRAFNTGELFF.

The rearrangement joins TRBV5-1 to TRBJ2-2; no definite D call. The CDR3 is 11 residues long. Per the germline V gene, CDR1 is SGHRS and CDR2 is YFSETQ. Trimming removed 2 bases from V and 8 bases from J, with 4 bases in between. DNA for the CDR3: TGCGCCAGCAGCTTTAAGGGGGAGCTGTTTTTT. Translating it yields CASSFKGELFF.

There are many counts of this clonotype. V is TRBV7-2 and J is TRBJ2-5; D unclear. Trimming removed 1 base at V and 2 bases at J, with 11 bases between. This CDR3 is built from 15 residues. CDR1 is SGHTA and CDR2 is FQGNSA in the germline V gene. The CDR3 loop reads CASSLGGGLQETQYF. As DNA, the CDR3 is TGTGCCAGCAGCTTAGGGGGTGGCTTACAAGAGACCCAGTACTTC.

This clonotype came up a few times. The gene calls are TRBV7-3 and TRBJ2-1; 9 bases agree with TRBD1. Germline-derived CDR1 and CDR2 are SGHTA and FQGTGA. The CDR3 spans 15 residues. V was clipped by 4 bases and J by 3 bases; unmatched bases: 4. This chain's CDR3 is CASSSPGQGYNEQFF. DNA for the CDR3: TGTGCCAGCAGCTCTCCGGGACAGGGCTACAATGAGCAGTTCTTC.

This clonotype came up a few times. V usage is TRBV29-1 and J usage is TRBJ2-7; D is perhaps TRBD1 or TRBD2 (6 bases each). CDR3 length: 13 residues. V lost 2 bases to trimming and J lost 2 bases, with 10 bases between them. Germline CDR1 and CDR2: SQVTM and ANQGSEA. CDR3 bases: TGCAGCGTTGAAAGGGGGGCCCCCTACGAGCAGTACTTC. Translated, it gives CSVERGAPYEQYF.

The chain has TRBV5-1 and TRBJ2-7; TRBD2 is a possible D gene (6 bases). This CDR3 has 14 amino acids. Trimming pared 4 bases from V and 2 bases from J, leaving 13 bases between. Germline V lookup: CDR1 SGHRS, CDR2 YFSETQ. CDR3 region: CASSVPGSTYEQYF. CDR3 sequence (DNA): TGCGCCAGCAGCGTACCCGGGAGTACCTACGAGCAGTACTTC.

In this sample, this clonotype turned up a few times. This sequence joins TRBV21-1 and TRBJ2-5; the table's D gene call, TRBD2, was not cross checked with the DNA. TRBV21-1 has pseudogene status. The CDR3 totals 19 residues. Written as DNA, the CDR3 is TGTGCCAGCAGCAAAGAAGGGAGCGGGAGCGTTCTGACCCAAGAGACCCAGTACTTC. Amino acids: CASSKEGSGSVLTQETQYF.